This T cell receptor (beta chain) was sequenced in a study of T cell responses to AZD1222 COVID-19 vaccine. General study findings and limits: Unmutated regions of variants are reportedly targeted by nearly half of spike-specific TCRs.

The CDR3 loop spans 14 amino acids. Trimming shortened V by 0 bases and J by 3 bases, and 8 bases separated the two germline ends. Germline V CDR1 and CDR2: MNHEY, SVGAGI. On this clone itself: Its antigen is unidentified. Other DNA sequences from this sample encode an identical CDR3 as well.

Assay: immunoSEQ multiplex PCR; the TCRdb copy retains only in-frame clones and omits some. The sample contains 95,000 to 150,000 clones, roughly 87% of which appear only once. The source was peripheral blood, collected on day 0 of AZD1222 vaccination. The sequence came from an adult in good health. The V gene is TRBV6-5, the J gene TRBJ1-1; maybe TRBD1 (6 bases). CDR3 sequence reads: CASSYSRGDTEAFF. DNA of the CDR3: TGTGCCAGCAGTTACTCCAGGGGTGACACTGAAGCTTTCTTT.